This entry concerns a single T cell receptor (beta chain). Membership in each cohort depended on participant-reported clinical history. The entry originates in a study of blood T cell repertoires in COVID-19. Methods used by the authors: Reference gene primer amplification yielded estimated nucleated cell counts. Libraries were prepared by immunoSEQ multiplex PCR; TCRdb keeps only in-frame clonotypes and omits some of them. D and trimming were read from the DNA, whereas the V and J calls and clone size are those reported in that table. The table includes about 130,000 clones, 65% to 90% detected once. V was cut by 6 bases and J by 7 bases, with 10 bases left in between. Germline values: CDR1 LGHNA, CDR2 YSLEER. The CDR3 length is 13 residues.

The chain links TRBV4-3 to TRBJ1-6; tentatively, D is TRBD1 (5 bases). This sequence originates from a woman between 45 and 65 years old who had recovered from COVID-19. Sequenced material: PBMCs or T cells enriched from blood (not recorded which). CDR3 sequence reads: CASRGGPNSPLHF. CDR3 nucleotides: TGCGCCAGCAGGGGGGGACCCAATTCACCCCTCCACTTT.